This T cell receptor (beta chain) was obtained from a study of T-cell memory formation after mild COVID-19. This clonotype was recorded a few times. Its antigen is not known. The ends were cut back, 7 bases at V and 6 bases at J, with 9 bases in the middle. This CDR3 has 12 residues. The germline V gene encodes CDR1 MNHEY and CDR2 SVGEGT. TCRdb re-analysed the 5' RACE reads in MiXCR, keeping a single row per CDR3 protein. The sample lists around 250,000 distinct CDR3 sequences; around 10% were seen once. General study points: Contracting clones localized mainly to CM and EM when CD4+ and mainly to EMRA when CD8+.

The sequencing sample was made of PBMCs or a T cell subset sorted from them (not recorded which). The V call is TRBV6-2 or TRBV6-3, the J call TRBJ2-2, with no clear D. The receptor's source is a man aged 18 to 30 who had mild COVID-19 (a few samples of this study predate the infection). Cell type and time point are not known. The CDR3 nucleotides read TGTGCCAGCACATGGGTCCCCGGGGAGCTGTTTTTT. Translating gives CASTWVPGELFF.